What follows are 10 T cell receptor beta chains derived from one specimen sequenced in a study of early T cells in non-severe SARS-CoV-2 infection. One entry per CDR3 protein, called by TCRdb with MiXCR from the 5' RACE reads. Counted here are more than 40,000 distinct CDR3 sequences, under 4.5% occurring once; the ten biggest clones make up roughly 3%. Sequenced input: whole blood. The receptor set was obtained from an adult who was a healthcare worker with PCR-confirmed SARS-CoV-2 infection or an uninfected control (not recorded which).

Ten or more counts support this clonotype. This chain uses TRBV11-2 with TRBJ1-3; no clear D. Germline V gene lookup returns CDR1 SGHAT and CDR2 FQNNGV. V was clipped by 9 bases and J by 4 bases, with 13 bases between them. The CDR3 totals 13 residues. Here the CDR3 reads CASKQHVGNTIYF. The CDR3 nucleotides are TGTGCCAGTAAACAGCACGTCGGAAACACCATATATTTT.

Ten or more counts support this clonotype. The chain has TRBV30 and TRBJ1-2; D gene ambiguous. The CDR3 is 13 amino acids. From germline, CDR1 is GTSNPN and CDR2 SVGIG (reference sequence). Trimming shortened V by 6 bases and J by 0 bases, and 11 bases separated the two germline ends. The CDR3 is CACIQKANYGYTF. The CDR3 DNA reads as TGTGCCTGCATACAGAAAGCTAACTATGGCTACACCTTC.

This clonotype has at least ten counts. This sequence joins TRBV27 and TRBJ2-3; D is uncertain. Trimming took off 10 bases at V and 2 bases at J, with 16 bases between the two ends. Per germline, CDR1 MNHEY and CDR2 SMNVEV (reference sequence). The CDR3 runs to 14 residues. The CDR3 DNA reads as TGTGCCACCCTCCCACCTACTAACACAGATACGCAGTATTTT. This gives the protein CATLPPTNTDTQYF.

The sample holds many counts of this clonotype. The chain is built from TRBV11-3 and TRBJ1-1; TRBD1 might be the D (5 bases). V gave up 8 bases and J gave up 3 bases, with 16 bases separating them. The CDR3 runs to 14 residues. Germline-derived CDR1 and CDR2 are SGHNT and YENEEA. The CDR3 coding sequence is TGTGCCAGCCACGCGGGGGAGGGGTACACTGAAGCTTTCTTT. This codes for CASHAGEGYTEAFF.

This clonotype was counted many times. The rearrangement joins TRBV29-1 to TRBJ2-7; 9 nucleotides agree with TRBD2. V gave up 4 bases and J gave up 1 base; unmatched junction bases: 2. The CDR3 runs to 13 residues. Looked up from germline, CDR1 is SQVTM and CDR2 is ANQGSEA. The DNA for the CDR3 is TGCAGCGTTGGACTAGCGGAATCCTACGAGCAGTACTTC. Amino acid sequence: CSVGLAESYEQYF.

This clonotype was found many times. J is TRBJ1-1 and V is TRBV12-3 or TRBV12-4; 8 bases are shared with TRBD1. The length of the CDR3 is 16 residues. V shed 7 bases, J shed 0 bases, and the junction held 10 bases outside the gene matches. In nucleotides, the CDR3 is TGTGCCAGCAACTTGAGGCGGACAGGGCTGAACACTGAAGCTTTCTTT. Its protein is CASNLRRTGLNTEAFF.

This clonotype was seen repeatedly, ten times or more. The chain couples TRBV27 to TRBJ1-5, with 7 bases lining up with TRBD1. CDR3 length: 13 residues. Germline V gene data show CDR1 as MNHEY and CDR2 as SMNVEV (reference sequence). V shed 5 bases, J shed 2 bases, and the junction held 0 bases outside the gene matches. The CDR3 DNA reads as TGTGCCAGCAGTGGACAGGGCAATCAGCCCCAGCATTTT. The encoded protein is CASSGQGNQPQHF.

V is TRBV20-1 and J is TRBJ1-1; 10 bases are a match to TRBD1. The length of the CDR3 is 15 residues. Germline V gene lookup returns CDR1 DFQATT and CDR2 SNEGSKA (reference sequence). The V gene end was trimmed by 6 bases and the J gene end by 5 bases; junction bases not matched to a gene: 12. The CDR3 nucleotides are TGCAGTGCCCTATCGAGACAGGGGGCGGGGACTGAAGCTTTCTTT. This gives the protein CSALSRQGAGTEAFF.

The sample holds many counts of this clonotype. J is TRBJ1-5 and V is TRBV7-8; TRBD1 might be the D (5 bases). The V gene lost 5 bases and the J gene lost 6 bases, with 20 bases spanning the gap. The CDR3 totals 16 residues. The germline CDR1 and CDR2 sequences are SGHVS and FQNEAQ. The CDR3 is CASSPTTGVVVQPQHF. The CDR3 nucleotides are TGTGCCAGCAGCCCAACGACGGGGGTCGTTGTTCAGCCCCAGCATTTT.

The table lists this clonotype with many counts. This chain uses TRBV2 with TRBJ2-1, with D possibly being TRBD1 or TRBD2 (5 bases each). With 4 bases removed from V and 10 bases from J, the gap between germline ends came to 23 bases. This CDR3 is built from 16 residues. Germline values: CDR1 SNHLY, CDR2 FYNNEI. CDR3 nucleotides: TGTGCCAGCAGTGTTGCCCCGGGACCCCTTGCCCCGGAGCAGTTCTTC. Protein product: CASSVAPGPLAPEQFF.